Listed below are T cell receptor beta chains from one sample, sequenced in a study of early T cells in non-severe SARS-CoV-2 infection. TCRdb reprocessed the 5' RACE reads with MiXCR, giving one entry per CDR3 protein. The sample lists roughly 29,000 distinct CDR3 sequences, roughly 2.8% occurring once. The sample comprised whole blood. The source of these receptors is an adult who was a healthcare worker with PCR-confirmed SARS-CoV-2 infection or an uninfected control (not recorded which). Each CDR3 is given with its conserved first and last residue. Each record gives: V gene, D gene, J gene, clone size, CDR3 protein, CDR3 DNA. A D gene is named only where the DNA matches it firmly. Some rows mark clone size as missing; the rest say once, few, many or name a class of expanded clone.

TRBV20-1,-,TRBJ1-1,many,CSADPAGPNTEAFF,TGCAGTGCTGACCCTGCCGGACCGAACACTGAAGCTTTCTTT
TRBV29-1,TRBD1,TRBJ1-1,many,CSALPRQGALFTEAFF,TGCAGCGCCTTACCCAGACAGGGGGCTTTATTTACTGAAGCTTTCTTT
TRBV20-1,-,TRBJ2-5,-,CSARDAFSETQYF,TGCAGTGCTAGAGATGCCTTCTCAGAGACCCAGTACTTC
TRBV5-5,-,TRBJ2-1,many,CASSSQGWGGNEQFF,TGTGCCAGCAGCTCACAGGGGTGGGGAGGCAATGAGCAGTTCTTC
TRBV19,TRBD2,TRBJ2-5,many,CASSIPGREGETQYF,TGTGCCAGTAGTATTCCAGGGAGGGAAGGGGAGACCCAGTACTTC
TRBV7-9,-,TRBJ2-6,many,CASSPETGREGANVLTF,TGTGCCAGCAGCCCAGAAACGGGGCGAGAGGGGGCCAACGTCCTGACTTTC
TRBV2,-,TRBJ1-1,-,CASTTDRPEAFF,TGTGCCAGCACCACGGACAGACCTGAAGCTTTCTTT
TRBV5-1,-,TRBJ1-4,-,CANSLRQGNEKLFF,TGCGCCAACAGCTTACGGCAGGGTAATGAAAAACTGTTTTTT
TRBV6-1,-,TRBJ1-2,many,CASSDRASNYGYTF,TGTGCCAGCAGCGACAGAGCCTCTAACTATGGCTACACCTTC
TRBV7-9,-,TRBJ1-2,many,CASSSQTEMKSYYGYTF,TGTGCCAGCAGCTCTCAGACAGAGATGAAATCATACTATGGCTACACCTTC
TRBV12-3/TRBV12-4,TRBD2,TRBJ2-4,many,CASSLGGGGGADLAKNIQYF,TGTGCCAGCAGTTTAGGAGGAGGCGGGGGGGCCGACCTAGCCAAAAACATTCAGTACTTC
TRBV7-3,TRBD1,TRBJ2-1,many,CASSTGQAVSEQFF,TGTGCCAGCAGCACTGGACAGGCGGTGAGTGAGCAGTTCTTC
TRBV7-8,TRBD2,TRBJ2-2,-,CASSLVRPAGSTGELFF,TGTGCCAGCAGCTTAGTTCGTCCAGCGGGGAGCACCGGGGAGCTGTTTTTT
TRBV4-1,-,TRBJ1-2,many,CASSQDSNYGYTF,TGCGCCAGCAGTCAGGACAGTAACTATGGCTACACCTTC
TRBV12-3/TRBV12-4,-,TRBJ1-2,many,CASSLGYGYTF,TGTGCCAGCAGTTTAGGGTATGGCTACACCTTC
TRBV5-1,-,TRBJ1-1,many,CASSSGHSNTEAFF,TGCGCCAGCAGCTCAGGACACTCGAACACTGAAGCTTTCTTT
TRBV5-1,-,TRBJ1-5,many,CASSLAPQTEGDQPQHF,TGCGCCAGCAGCTTGGCCCCCCAGACGGAAGGGGATCAGCCCCAGCATTTT
TRBV9,TRBD1,TRBJ1-4,many,CASSATGATNEKLFF,TGTGCCAGCAGCGCAACAGGGGCAACTAATGAAAAACTGTTTTTT
TRBV4-1,-,TRBJ2-4,many,CASSQDTVKNIQYF,TGCGCCAGCAGCCAAGATACAGTTAAAAACATTCAGTACTTC
TRBV11-2,-,TRBJ2-3,many,CASSLVGGGKRDTQYF,TGTGCCAGCAGCTTAGTTGGGGGAGGAAAGAGAGATACGCAGTATTTT
TRBV6-1,-,TRBJ1-1,few,CASWRGLMNTEAFF,TGTGCCAGCTGGAGGGGACTCATGAACACTGAAGCTTTCTTT
TRBV20-1,TRBD1,TRBJ1-5,many,CSARVGQGYWQPQHF,TGCAGTGCTAGAGTAGGACAGGGATACTGGCAGCCCCAGCATTTT
TRBV12-3/TRBV12-4,-,TRBJ2-1,many,CASRKVEVEEQFF,TGTGCCAGCAGGAAAGTTGAAGTCGAGGAGCAGTTCTTC
TRBV19,-,TRBJ1-5,many,CASSQTDSNQPQHF,TGTGCCAGTAGTCAAACGGATAGCAATCAGCCCCAGCATTTT
TRBV29-1,TRBD1,TRBJ1-1,many,CSGDREGTTEAFF,TGCAGCGGAGACAGGGAAGGGACGACTGAAGCTTTCTTT
TRBV29-1,-,TRBJ1-3,many,CSVRTGNTIYF,TGCAGCGTTCGGACTGGAAACACCATATATTTT
TRBV4-2,TRBD2,TRBJ2-2,many,CASSQGLAGGPNTGELFF,TGTGCCAGCAGCCAAGGGCTAGCGGGGGGTCCGAACACCGGGGAGCTGTTTTTT
TRBV10-3,TRBD2,TRBJ2-3,many,CAIGSGALADTQYF,TGTGCCATCGGTAGCGGGGCCCTGGCCGATACGCAGTATTTT
TRBV29-1,TRBD1,TRBJ2-1,many,CSVDLPDRAYNEQFF,TGCAGCGTTGACCTACCGGACAGGGCCTACAATGAGCAGTTCTTC
TRBV25-1,TRBD1,TRBJ1-2,many,CASSPIGTGPDYGYTF,TGTGCCAGCAGTCCCATTGGGACAGGACCGGACTATGGCTACACCTTC
TRBV27,-,TRBJ1-5,many,CASSFDYSNQPQHF,TGTGCCAGCAGTTTTGACTATAGCAATCAGCCCCAGCATTTT
TRBV7-2,-,TRBJ1-5,many,CASSWSSNQPQHF,TGTGCCAGCAGCTGGTCCAGCAATCAGCCCCAGCATTTT
TRBV27,TRBD1,TRBJ1-5,many,CASSLTGEFRQPQHF,TGTGCCAGCAGTTTGACAGGGGAATTTCGACAGCCCCAGCATTTT
TRBV10-1,TRBD2,TRBJ2-5,many,CASSGTSGGPRKETQYF,TGCGCCAGCAGTGGGACTAGCGGGGGCCCACGCAAAGAGACCCAGTACTTC
TRBV29-1,-,TRBJ1-2,-,CSVASDNYGYTF,TGCAGCGTTGCGTCAGACAACTATGGCTACACCTTC
TRBV12-3/TRBV12-4,-,TRBJ2-3,many,CASSLGKTQQYF,TGTGCCAGCAGTTTAGGGAAGACCCAGCAGTATTTT
TRBV28,-,TRBJ1-5,many,CASGRVAQHF,TGTGCCAGCGGAAGAGTTGCCCAGCATTTT
TRBV6-8,TRBD1,TRBJ1-5,-,CASTLLTGPDSNQPQHF,TGTGCCAGCACCCTACTGACAGGGCCGGATAGCAATCAGCCCCAGCATTTT
TRBV5-4,-,TRBJ2-3,many,CASTEAWSGTDTQYF,TGTGCCAGCACCGAAGCTTGGAGCGGCACAGATACGCAGTATTTT
TRBV30,-,TRBJ2-6,many,CAWSVQMLGAGANVLTF,TGTGCCTGGAGTGTACAGATGTTGGGCGCTGGGGCCAACGTCCTGACTTTC
TRBV28,TRBD1,TRBJ2-3,once,CASSSPQGATQYF,TGTGCCAGCAGTTCTCCACAGGGGGCTACGCAGTATTTT
TRBV11-2,-,TRBJ2-2,-,CASTLSQGYTGELFF,TGTGCCAGCACCCTGTCCCAGGGGTACACCGGGGAGCTGTTTTTT
TRBV7-2,TRBD1,TRBJ2-2,many,CASRPGTVNTGELFF,TGTGCCAGCAGACCCGGGACAGTTAACACCGGGGAGCTGTTTTTT
TRBV25-1,-,TRBJ2-4,many,CASSSDRLAKNIQYF,TGTGCCAGCAGTTCGGACAGATTAGCCAAAAACATTCAGTACTTC
TRBV3-1,-,TRBJ2-5,many,CASRRNRDPQETQYF,TGTGCCAGCCGAAGAAACCGGGACCCCCAAGAGACCCAGTACTTC
TRBV2,TRBD1,TRBJ1-5,many,CASRGTDDSNQPQHF,TGTGCCAGCAGGGGGACAGACGATAGCAATCAGCCCCAGCATTTT
TRBV7-3,TRBD2,TRBJ2-2,few,CASSYELAGVPPTGELFF,TGTGCCAGCAGCTACGAACTAGCGGGGGTTCCTCCCACCGGGGAGCTGTTTTTT
TRBV11-2,-,TRBJ2-2,many,CASSLDLAIGELFF,TGTGCCAGCAGCTTAGATCTGGCGATCGGGGAGCTGTTTTTT
TRBV12-3/TRBV12-4,-,TRBJ2-5,medium-sized,CASSLSEFFLETQYF,TGTGCCAGCAGTTTATCAGAGTTCTTTTTAGAGACCCAGTACTTC
TRBV19,-,TRBJ2-1,many,CASTPAPWDNEQFF,TGTGCCAGTACCCCGGCCCCTTGGGACAATGAGCAGTTCTTC
TRBV7-6,-,TRBJ2-5,many,CASSSWGAAGLYQETQYF,TGTGCCAGCAGCTCATGGGGGGCAGCCGGATTGTACCAAGAGACCCAGTACTTC
TRBV11-2,TRBD1,TRBJ2-6,-,CASSLKRTGSHSGANVLTF,TGTGCCAGCAGCCTAAAAAGGACAGGGTCCCACTCTGGGGCCAACGTCCTGACTTTC
TRBV12-3/TRBV12-4,-,TRBJ2-3,many,CASMVADTQYF,TGTGCCAGCATGGTTGCAGATACGCAGTATTTT
TRBV11-2,TRBD1,TRBJ2-3,many,CASSKTGQGVDTQYF,TGTGCCAGCAGCAAAACGGGACAGGGCGTAGATACGCAGTATTTT
TRBV29-1,TRBD2,TRBJ2-3,many,CSVERGARTDTQYF,TGCAGCGTTGAGCGGGGGGCGAGGACAGATACGCAGTATTTT
TRBV4-1,-,TRBJ1-5,many,CASSQDRGYSNQPQHF,TGCGCCAGCAGCCAAGACAGGGGTTACAGCAATCAGCCCCAGCATTTT
TRBV7-2,-,TRBJ1-6,many,CASSFGPDSPLHF,TGTGCCAGCAGCTTCGGACCGGATTCACCCCTCCACTTT